The 22 T cell receptor beta chains below all came from one sample that was sequenced in a study of blood T cell repertoires in COVID-19. Sequenced by immunoSEQ multiplex PCR; TCRdb stores in-frame clones only, minus some. The table lists more than 150,000 clones, under 85% of them singletons, with about 7% in the top ten. Sequences were obtained from peripheral blood. These receptors were obtained from a human donor in a cohort sampled during active COVID-19.

The gene calls are TRBV10-3 and TRBJ1-4, with TRBD1 matching over 10 bases. CDR3 size: 16 residues. Germline CDR1 reads ENHRY; CDR2 reads SYGVKD. Trimming removed 5 bases from V and 0 bases from J; junction bases left unmatched: 3. The CDR3 is CAISPGTGATNEKLFF. DNA for the CDR3: TGTGCCATCAGTCCCGGGACAGGGGCAACTAATGAAAAACTGTTTTTT.

This chain connects TRBV11-2 to TRBJ2-3; 7 bases are a match to TRBD1. V was clipped by 4 bases and J by 0 bases; unmatched bases: 4. The CDR3 runs to 15 residues. Germline V gene sequence: CDR1 SGHAT, CDR2 FQNNGV. DNA of the CDR3: TGTGCCAGCAGCTCTGGGACAGTTAGCACAGATACGCAGTATTTT. It codes for CASSSGTVSTDTQYF.

This sequence joins TRBV5-5 and TRBJ1-5; 9 nucleotides line up with TRBD1. The CDR3 runs 19 residues. Germline loops: CDR1 SGHKS, CDR2 YYEKEE (reference sequence). J gave up 2 bases and V 2 bases, and 14 bases lay outside the gene matches. The CDR3: CASSFSVPGQGRGNQPQHF. In nucleotides, the CDR3 is TGTGCCAGCAGCTTCTCTGTCCCGGGACAGGGCCGAGGCAATCAGCCCCAGCATTTT.

The chain has TRBV9 and TRBJ1-3, with 8 bases that match TRBD1. Germline-derived CDR1 and CDR2 are SGDLS and YYNGEE. Trimming took 1 base from V and 4 from J; bases not matched to a gene: 4. This CDR3 spans 15 amino acids. CDR3 region: CASSVSGQEGNTIYF. CDR3 nucleotides: TGTGCCAGCAGCGTATCGGGACAGGAGGGAAACACCATATATTTT.

This chain's CDR3 is CASSLGTGLSYEQYF. DNA of the CDR3: TGCGCCAGCAGCTTGGGGACAGGGTTATCCTACGAGCAGTACTTC. V is TRBV5-1 and J is TRBJ2-7, with 8 nucleotides matching TRBD1. The ends lost 0 bases at V and 1 base at J; junction bases unmatched: 3. Germline assignment: CDR1 SGHRS and CDR2 YFSETQ. The CDR3 extends over 15 amino acids.

This clone was found once. The J gene is TRBJ2-3, the V gene TRBV19, with 9 bases matching TRBD2. This CDR3 has 18 amino acids. The germline CDR1 and CDR2 sequences are LNHDA and SQIVND (reference sequence). Germline trimming cut 5 bases from V and 4 bases from J; bases unmatched to any gene: 16. CDR3 residues: CASSEYSERGVSADTQYF. DNA for the CDR3: TGTGCCAGTAGTGAGTATTCGGAGCGGGGGGTGAGCGCAGATACGCAGTATTTT.

The chain uses TRBV5-1 and TRBJ1-2; no clear D. The ends were cut back, 3 bases at V and 4 bases at J, with 16 bases in the middle. Germline CDR1 is SGHRS and CDR2 is YFSETQ. The CDR3 contains 15 residues. This CDR3 reads CASSSSGREGYGYTF. The CDR3 DNA reads as TGCGCCAGCAGCTCCTCCGGGAGGGAAGGCTATGGCTACACCTTC.

The chain is built from TRBV5-6 and TRBJ2-1, with D possibly TRBD1 on 5 matching bases. Per germline, CDR1 SGHDT and CDR2 YYEEEE. The CDR3 spans 12 residues. V was trimmed by 4 bases and J by 10 bases, leaving 12 bases between them. The DNA for the CDR3 is TGTGCCAGCAGCAACCAGGGCAACGAGCAGTTCTTC. Its translation: CASSNQGNEQFF.

This chain connects TRBV25-1 to TRBJ2-7, with a possible D match to TRBD2 (6 bases). The V gene's germline CDR1 is MGHDK and CDR2 SYGVNS. V lost 6 bases and J lost 4, with 10 bases in between. The CDR3 spans 12 residues. The CDR3 region has the DNA TGTGCCAGCAGGACGGGGGAATACGAGCAGTACTTC. It encodes CASRTGEYEQYF.

The chain employs TRBV27 and TRBJ1-2; tentative D call: TRBD1 (6 bases). V lost 5 bases and J lost 2, with 18 bases in between. The CDR3 is 16 amino acids. From germline, CDR1 is MNHEY and CDR2 SMNVEV (reference sequence). In DNA, the CDR3 is TGTGCCAGCAGTCCCACCCCCCCAGGGGACAACTATGGCTACACCTTC. Its protein is CASSPTPPGDNYGYTF.

This clone was picked up one time. The J gene is TRBJ1-3, the V gene TRBV3-1 (or the pseudogene TRBV3-2); D remains ambiguous. Germline CDR1 is LGHDT and CDR2 is YNNKEL (reference sequence). CDR3 length equals 15 residues. V was pared by 4 bases and J by 0 bases, with 10 bases between. The CDR3 spells CASSRQPGSGNTIYF. The CDR3 DNA is TGTGCCAGCAGCCGGCAGCCGGGCTCTGGAAACACCATATATTTT.

The CDR3 loop is CSVEAIGTVSYGYTF. CDR3 DNA sequence: TGCAGCGTTGAAGCGATAGGGACAGTCTCCTATGGCTACACCTTC. This rearrangement joins TRBV29-1 to TRBJ1-2, with 7 nucleotides matching TRBD1. With 1 base clipped from V and 4 bases from J, the junction kept 9 bases outside the gene matches. From germline, CDR1 is SQVTM and CDR2 ANQGSEA. This CDR3 is built from 15 residues.

This clone has only one observation. The rearrangement uses TRBV5-1 and TRBJ2-7; 7 bases fit TRBD2. V lost 5 bases and J lost 2; bases outside the gene matches: 7. The germline CDR1 and CDR2 sequences are SGHRS and YFSETQ. This CDR3 spans 14 amino acids. For the CDR3, the DNA is TGCGCCAGCAGTTCGTTAGCGGGCACCTACGAGCAGTACTTC. The encoded protein is CASSSLAGTYEQYF.

V gene TRBV27 combines with J gene TRBJ2-6; 10 nucleotides match TRBD1. J was trimmed by 0 bases and V by 1 base; bases with no gene match: 6. This CDR3 is 19 amino acids long. Per the germline V gene, CDR1 is MNHEY and CDR2 is SMNVEV (reference sequence). CDR3 protein: CASSLWGQGIPSGANVLTF. The CDR3 nucleotides are TGTGCCAGCAGTTTATGGGGACAGGGGATACCCTCTGGGGCCAACGTCCTGACTTTC.

This clone was observed a few times. The genes are TRBV6-5 and TRBJ1-1; no firm D call. V was trimmed by 0 bases and J by 0 bases, leaving 11 bases between them. Germline V gives CDR1 MNHEY, CDR2 SVGAGI. This CDR3 has 16 amino acids. The DNA for the CDR3 is TGTGCCAGCAGTTACTCCGGGTCCATTATGAACACTGAAGCTTTCTTT. Amino acid sequence: CASSYSGSIMNTEAFF.

This sequence joins TRBV2 and TRBJ1-1; 7 nucleotides agree with TRBD1. Germline CDR1 SNHLY, CDR2 FYNNEI. The CDR3 contains 14 residues. V dropped 6 bases and J dropped 11; count of bases not matched to a gene: 15. CDR3 amino acids: CASRDTGAGTWAFF. The CDR3 coding sequence is TGTGCCAGCAGGGACACAGGGGCTGGGACCTGGGCTTTCTTT.

In this sample, this clone turned up a few times. This chain joins TRBV13 and TRBJ2-7; a possible D gene is TRBD2 (5 bases). Per germline, CDR1 PRHDT and CDR2 FYEKMQ (reference sequence). This CDR3 region has 16 residues. Trimming stripped 6 bases from V and 2 bases from J, with 20 bases between. CDR3 nucleotide sequence: TGTGCCAGCAGTCCCGCCGGTATCGGGGAACCCTACGAGCAGTACTTC. This encodes CASSPAGIGEPYEQYF. The variable domain in full, completed from reference TRBV13 and TRBJ2-7, reads AAGVIQSPRHLIKEKRETATLKCYPIPRHDTVYWYQQGPGQDPQFLISFYEKMQSDKGSIPDRFSAQQFSDYHSELNMSSLELGDSALYFCASSPAGIGEPYEQYFGPGTRLTVT.

V is TRBV5-1 and J is TRBJ1-2; 7 bases line up with TRBD1. J was trimmed by 7 bases and V by 2 bases; bases with no gene match: 2. The CDR3 consists of 12 residues. CDR1 is SGHRS, CDR2 YFSETQ, per germline. In nucleotides, the CDR3 is TGCGCCAGCAGCTTACAGGGGTCTGGCTACACCTTC. Encoded protein: CASSLQGSGYTF. Full variable domain (missing parts from reference TRBV5-1 and TRBJ1-2): KAGVTQTPRYLIKTRGQQVTLSCSPISGHRSVSWYQQTPGQGLQFLFEYFSETQRNKGNFPGRFSGRQFSNSRSEMNVSTLELGDSALYLCASSLQGSGYTFGSGTRLTVV.

The CDR3 reads CASSGSGTGRETQYF. The DNA for the CDR3 is TGTGCCAGCAGCGGATCCGGGACAGGAAGAGAGACCCAGTACTTC. This chain connects TRBV9 to TRBJ2-5, with 8 bases aligning to TRBD1. V lost 3 bases and J lost 4; bases outside the gene matches: 8. This CDR3 spans 15 amino acids. The germline V gene has CDR1 SGDLS and CDR2 YYNGEE.

The chain couples TRBV20-1 to TRBJ1-1, with D possibly being TRBD1 (6 bases). The CDR3 contains 11 residues. Germline lookup yields CDR1 DFQATT and CDR2 SNEGSKA (reference sequence). V lost 5 bases to trimming and J lost 7 bases, with 11 bases between them. CDR3 DNA sequence: TGCAGTGCTCAGACAGGCCGTGAAGCTTTCTTT. Translated, it gives CSAQTGREAFF.

This chain joins TRBV3-1 (or the pseudogene TRBV3-2) and TRBJ1-2; 8 bases match TRBD1. CDR1 LGHDT and CDR2 YNNKEL come from the germline V gene (reference sequence). The J segment lost 4 bases and the V segment lost 5 bases, leaving 15 bases of the junction unmatched. This CDR3 contains 17 residues. CDR3 DNA: TGTGCCAGCAGCGCAGCGGGACAGGCGGTGTTGGGCTATGGCTACACCTTC. This translates into CASSAAGQAVLGYGYTF.

J is TRBJ1-2 and V is TRBV29-1; TRBD1 might be the D (6 bases). Trimming stripped 8 bases from V and 8 bases from J, with 24 bases between. The CDR3 loop spans 14 amino acids. The V gene's germline CDR1 is SQVTM and CDR2 ANQGSEA. The CDR3 here is CSISRQELTGGYTF. In DNA, the CDR3 is TGCAGCATCTCTCGACAGGAGCTCACGGGGGGCTACACCTTC. The variable domain in full, with the rest retrieved from reference TRBV29-1 and TRBJ1-2, is SAVISQKPSRDICQRGTSLTIQCQVDSQVTMMFWYRQQPGQSLTLIATANQGSEATYESGFVIDKFPISRPNLTFSTLTVSNMSPEDSSIYLCSISRQELTGGYTFGSGTRLTVV.